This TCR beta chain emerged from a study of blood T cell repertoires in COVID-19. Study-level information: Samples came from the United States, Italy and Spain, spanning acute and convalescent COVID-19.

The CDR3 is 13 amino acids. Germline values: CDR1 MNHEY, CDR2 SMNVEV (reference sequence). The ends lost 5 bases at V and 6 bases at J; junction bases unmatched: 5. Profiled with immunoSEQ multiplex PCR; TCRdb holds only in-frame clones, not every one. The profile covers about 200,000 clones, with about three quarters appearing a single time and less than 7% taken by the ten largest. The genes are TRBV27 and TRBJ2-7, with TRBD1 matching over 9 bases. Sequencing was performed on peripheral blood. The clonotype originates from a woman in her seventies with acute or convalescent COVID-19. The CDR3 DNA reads TGTGCCAGCAGTCGGGACAGGGAGTCCGAGCAGTACTTC. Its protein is CASSRDRESEQYF.